The following is a TCR beta chain sequence with its context. There is no known antigen for this receptor. No qualities accompany the bases; no much larger clone lies one base away. CDR1 and CDR2, looked up from the germline V gene (reference sequence), are SEHNR and FQNEAQ. Trimming removed 1 base from V and 2 bases from J, leaving 13 bases between the germline ends. The CDR3 contains 16 residues, cysteine and phenylalanine counted. Only the CDR3 region is kept as DNA, spanning 48 bases read in frame from base 1. These data originate in a study of OX40 agonist ivuxolimab in advanced cancers. With regard to the full study: The costimulatory receptor OX40 (CD134) was targeted by ivuxolimab, a fully human IgG2 agonistic monoclonal antibody. Intravenous ivuxolimab was administered to patients every 2 weeks at six dose levels: 0.01, 0.1, 0.3, 1.5, 3 and 10 mg/kg. Among the approximately 50 dose-escalation patients, 19 had hepatocellular carcinoma, around 15 melanoma, 9 renal cell carcinoma and 9 head and neck cancer. In the dose-escalation cohort, approximately 82% of patients were male, and the mean age was roughly 60 years, with a range of about 23 to 80. Patients were allowed to have had prior anti-PD-1, anti-PD-L1 or anti-CTLA-4 therapy, and around 37% of the dose-escalation patients had previously received checkpoint inhibitors. Partial responses occurred in three dose-escalation patients, of whom one had hepatocellular carcinoma and two had cutaneous melanoma. Peripheral TCRbeta sequencing was intended to test whether TCR sequence diversity was altered and clonal T-cell expansion was caused by ivuxolimab. The paper describes the monotherapy dose-escalation part (N = 52 patients) of the phase I trial of ivuxolimab. The research as a whole found: After ivuxolimab, more expanded clones were found on average in CD8+ T cells than in CD4+ T cells. In the 0.1-3.0 mg/kg groups, partial responders were among the patients with the lowest normalized peripheral clonal expansion, particularly in CD8+ T cells. Which antigens the clonally expanded peripheral T cells were specific for was not determined. At doses of 0.1 to 3.0 mg/kg, clonal expansion of both CD4+ and CD8+ T cells in blood was seen between baseline and week 6. Low levels of normalized T-cell clonal expansion were also seen in some patients who did not respond.

For sequencing of the TCRbeta CDR3 region, genomic DNA was extracted from the sorted cells. The immunoSEQ Assay was used for sequencing of TCRbeta CDR3 regions. TCRdb stores this immuneACCESS table with in-frame sequences only. Part of the clones is absent; in the studies checked, under half of the shortfall reflects unresolved V genes, and no reason is known for the rest. The table for this sample lists tens of thousands of clones; roughly nine tenths of them were counted only once. Around 0.39% of the sample rests with the top ten. Patients with a history of autoimmune disease or receiving systemic immunosuppression were excluded from the trial. In every dose cohort, peripheral blood was drawn for TCR sequencing at baseline, cycle 4 day 1, and cycle 7 day 1. Samples were obtained from an open-label, multicenter, first-in-human phase I dose-escalation trial of ivuxolimab. The trial enrolled adults with locally advanced or metastatic head and neck squamous cell, hepatocellular, melanoma or renal cell carcinoma. Before TCR sequencing, CD4+ and CD8+ T cells were separately sorted from peripheral blood.

The sample in question was CD4+ or CD8+ T cells sorted from blood, obtained in a trial of the OX40 agonist ivuxolimab. The chain couples TRBV7-9 to TRBJ2-3; a tentative D call is TRBD1 (5 bases match). The receptor was isolated from an adult with an advanced solid tumor such as melanoma, head and neck, liver or kidney cancer. CDR3 region: CASSLGDLGPTDTQYF. The bases read TGTGCCAGCAGCTTAGGCGATCTGGGGCCCACAGATACGCAGTATTTT.